This T cell receptor beta chain was captured by sequencing in a study of T cell changes during pregnancy in multiple sclerosis. Germline loops: CDR1 SGHNT, CDR2 YYREEE (reference sequence). The trim removed 0 bases at V and 10 bases at J, leaving 6 bases unmatched. The CDR3 runs to 15 residues. Using immunoSEQ multiplex PCR, the repertoire was profiled, and TCRdb retains in-frame clones only, with some absent. The data contain 90,000 to 120,000 clones, 91% of them seen just once; the ten biggest clones take up approximately 3.7%. This TCR derives from a female donor with multiple sclerosis, enrolled in a pregnancy study. This specimen was peripheral blood, taken after pregnancy. The chain uses TRBV5-4 and TRBJ2-1, with 11 positions matching TRBD2. CDR3 region: CASSLGLAGGWEQFF. The CDR3 DNA reads as TGTGCCAGCAGCTTGGGCCTAGCGGGGGGATGGGAGCAGTTCTTC. Drawing the rest from reference TRBV5-4 and TRBJ2-1, the complete variable domain is ETGVTQSPTHLIKTRGQQVTLRCSSQSGHNTVSWYQQALGQGPQFIFQYYREEENGRGNFPPRFSGLQFPNYSSELNVNALELDDSALYLCASSLGLAGGWEQFFGPGTRLTVL.